Following are 2 T cell receptor beta chains from one sample sequenced in a study of cytomegalovirus exposure and HLA in healthy donors. The PCR contained 60 Vbeta and 13 Jbeta primers. Only in-frame clones appear in the TCRdb table, and some are missing; sequencing was by immunoSEQ multiplex PCR. Its table records some 43,000 clones. The sequencing input was PBMCs. The source is a woman in her twenties or thirties in good health and CMV-seronegative.

The chain is built from TRBV28 and TRBJ1-5; no reliable D call. CDR3 length: 14 residues. The V end was cut by 5 bases, the J end by 10 bases, with 18 bases between. Per the germline V gene, CDR1 is MDHEN and CDR2 is SYDVKM. CDR3 sequence (DNA): TGTGCCAGCAGTCCCCCCGGGTGGGTACGCCCCCAGCATTTT. It translates to CASSPPGWVRPQHF. The full variable domain, completed using reference TRBV28 and TRBJ1-5, is DVKVTQSSRYLVKRTGEKVFLECVQDMDHENMFWYRQDPGLGLRLIYFSYDVKMKEKGDIPEGYSVSREKKERFSLILESASTNQTSMYLCASSPPGWVRPQHFGDGTRLSIL.

J is TRBJ2-2 and V is TRBV5-1; D gene ambiguous. CDR1 and CDR2 (germline): SGHRS, YFSETQ. Trimming pared 3 bases from V and 4 bases from J, leaving 7 bases between. The CDR3 extends over 13 amino acids. The CDR3 protein is CASSSYSTGELFF. CDR3 sequence (DNA): TGCGCCAGCAGCTCCTATAGCACCGGGGAGCTGTTTTTT.